This is a list of T cell receptor beta chains from one sample in a study of CXCR3-negative and CXCR3-positive naive CD8 T cells. One entry per CDR3 protein, without DNA, is what TCRdb gives after re-calling the 5' RACE reads. The sample spans some 150,000 distinct CDR3 sequences; the ten largest clones claim under 0.35%. The sample comprised naive CXCR3+ CD8+ T cells from blood. These receptors were obtained from a human donor in good health. Some clones in this sample may be carry-over from other donors' samples. The CDR3 runs from the conserved cysteine through the conserved F or W.

TRBV5-5	TRBJ2-4	CASSEGQQRWNIQYF
TRBV5-1	TRBJ2-1	CASSLRVARDSHNEQFF
TRBV7-9	TRBJ1-4	CASSLARVTGNEKLFF
TRBV7-6	TRBJ2-2	CASRLGYTGELFF
TRBV6-2/TRBV6-3	TRBJ1-1	CASSYVGVNTEAFF
TRBV28	TRBJ1-1	CASRHRGNTEAFF
TRBV2	TRBJ2-3	CAERRGDTQYF
TRBV7-9	TRBJ2-1	CASSPSVRPFYNEQFF
TRBV4-1	TRBJ1-2	CASSQTYGTRRSGYTF
TRBV28	TRBJ2-7	CSSSSRQGYHEQYF
TRBV7-8	TRBJ2-3	CASSLGASGGSDTQYF
TRBV14	TRBJ2-7	CASSHSTGGYEQYF
TRBV3-1	TRBJ1-1	CASSLTGLHTEAFF
TRBV12-3/TRBV12-4	TRBJ1-1	CASSHEWGEAFF
TRBV7-6	TRBJ1-1	CASSLAMGDTEAFF
TRBV4-3	TRBJ2-1	CASSQDGLLGNEQFF
TRBV7-3	TRBJ1-1	CASSPSAMNTEAFF
TRBV28	TRBJ2-7	CASSGATPGVLSIYEQYF
TRBV27	TRBJ2-7	CASSFTGTYEQYF
TRBV12-3/TRBV12-4	TRBJ2-5	CASSLLGDQETQYF
TRBV20-1	TRBJ1-1	CSPGAPWTGEAFF
TRBV6-1	TRBJ1-2	CATGAVVSGYTF
TRBV28	TRBJ2-7	CASSFGGAKGDYEQYF
TRBV28	TRBJ2-5	CASSPIPWTSGGAFRETQYF
TRBV4-1	TRBJ2-3	CASSQEGLSDTQYF
TRBV30	TRBJ2-7	CAWSGLTYEQYF
TRBV15	TRBJ2-3	CATSRDTDTQYF
TRBV12-3/TRBV12-4	TRBJ2-1	CASSLWPGNEQFF
TRBV5-1	TRBJ2-7	CASSVGQARTYEQYF
TRBV28	TRBJ2-7	CASSLLHILYEQYF
TRBV7-2	TRBJ2-7	CASSLGSGPYEQYF
TRBV13	TRBJ2-1	CASSLVGQGAYNEQFF
TRBV5-1	TRBJ2-1	CASSLAYEQFF
TRBV7-9	TRBJ1-1	CASSHQTVNTEAFF
TRBV3-1	TRBJ2-1	CASSLRTSGRGEQFF
TRBV29-1	TRBJ1-2	CSVIPENYGYTF
TRBV4-3	TRBJ1-4	CASSQDRVGDRLNEKLFF
TRBV4-3	TRBJ2-1	CASQGPGTSGGYEQFF
TRBV5-1	TRBJ2-1	CASSFTGDEQFF
TRBV7-4	TRBJ2-1	CASRGRGLAEWSSYNEQFF
TRBV12-3/TRBV12-4	TRBJ2-1	CASSSPSGRYNEQFF
TRBV2	TRBJ2-1	CASRRLADNEQFF
TRBV5-5	TRBJ1-5	CASSPNPSDQPQHF
TRBV7-3	TRBJ2-7	CASSLVPSGESYEQYF
TRBV6-6	TRBJ2-5	CASSETGFETKYF
TRBV12-3/TRBV12-4	TRBJ2-1	CASNVGTYNEQFF
TRBV2	TRBJ2-7	CASASGSYEQYF
TRBV20-1	TRBJ2-3	CSARDRDVRSTDTQYF
TRBV12-3/TRBV12-4	TRBJ2-7	CASSLGQGMLYEQYF
TRBV7-9	TRBJ2-3	CASSPRLDPTDTQYF